The 5 T cell receptor beta chains below come from one sample, sequenced in a study of T-cell reconstitution after alpha-beta-depleted transplantation in children. Unique molecular identifiers featured in how the TCRbeta library was prepared. TCRdb re-called the PCR reads through MiXCR, storing one row per CDR3 protein. The data contain about 980,000 distinct CDR3 sequences, about 29% of them singletons. The starting material was PBMCs, mostly from graft donor cells, obtained 360 days after TCRalphabeta/CD19-depleted stem cell transplant. These receptors were collected from a boy in the first two years of life who had a stem cell transplant for SCID, so the T cells may come from the graft donor.

The chain uses TRBV16 and TRBJ1-5, with no clear D. V lost 1 base and J 1 base, leaving 8 bases between the germline ends. Germline loops: CDR1 KGHSY, CDR2 FQNENV. This CDR3 spans 15 amino acids. As DNA, the CDR3 is TGTGCCAGCAGCCAATGGGCCTCCAGCAATCAGCCCCAGCATTTT. It codes for CASSQWASSNQPQHF. The full variable domain, in which reference TRBV16 and TRBJ1-5 provide the parts outside the CDR3, is GEEVAQTPKHLVRGEGQKAKLYCAPIKGHSYVFWYQQVLKNEFKFLISFQNENVFDETGMPKERFSAKCLPNSPCSLEIQATKLEDSAVYFCASSQWASSNQPQHFGDGTRLSIL.

In its sample, this clonotype was seen a few times. The genes are TRBV5-1 and TRBJ2-4; tentatively, D is TRBD2 (7 bases). V gave up 5 bases and J gave up 5 bases, with 14 bases separating them. The germline gives CDR1 SGHRS, CDR2 YFSETQ. CDR3 length: 14 amino acids. The CDR3 bases are TGCGCCAGCAGTCGGGGGGCAATCGAAAACATTCAGTACTTC. Protein sequence: CASSRGAIENIQYF. Based on the CDR3 plus reference TRBV5-1 and TRBJ2-4, the full variable domain is KAGVTQTPRYLIKTRGQQVTLSCSPISGHRSVSWYQQTPGQGLQFLFEYFSETQRNKGNFPGRFSGRQFSNSRSEMNVSTLELGDSALYLCASSRGAIENIQYFGAGTRLSVL.

There are a few counts of this clonotype. This rearrangement joins TRBV7-9 to TRBJ2-1; no reliable D call. V was trimmed by 0 bases and J by 3 bases, leaving 9 bases between them. The CDR3 runs 15 residues. Germline CDR1 and CDR2: SEHNR and FQNEAQ (reference sequence). The CDR3 DNA is TGTGCCAGCAGCTTAGCCCTTGGAGACTACAATGAGCAGTTCTTC. It specifies CASSLALGDYNEQFF.

A remark on this clonotype: The junction departs from the called germline gene at one end, perhaps through a read error. This rearrangement joins TRBV11-2 to TRBJ2-6, with D possibly TRBD1 on 5 matching bases. Germline loops: CDR1 SGHAT, CDR2 FQNNGV. The CDR3 length is 16 residues. The CDR3 sequence is CASSLVWGSGAYVLTF. The CDR3 DNA is TGTGCCAGCAGCTTAGTGTGGGGCTCTGGGGCCTACGTCCTGACTTTC. The full variable domain, its missing parts supplied by reference TRBV11-2 and TRBJ2-6, is EAGVAQSPRYKIIEKRQSVAFWCNPISGHATLYWYQQILGQGPKLLIQFQNNGVVDDSQLPKDRFSAERLKGVDSTLKIQPAKLEDSAVYLCASSLVWGSGAYVLTFGAGSRLTVL.

This clonotype was counted a few times. The V call is TRBV12-3 or TRBV12-4, the J call TRBJ2-4, with D possibly being TRBD1 (6 bases). Trimming removed 3 bases from V and 0 bases from J, with 15 bases in between. The CDR3 loop spans 17 amino acids. The DNA for the CDR3 is TGTGCCAGCAGTTTCACCGGACAGCTGGGAGCCAAAAACATTCAGTACTTC. It is translated as CASSFTGQLGAKNIQYF.